Sequencing of this T cell receptor beta chain was carried out in a study of control samples from healthy donors and cancer patients. In germline, CDR1 is SGHTS, CDR2 YDEGEE. The CDR3 loop spans 16 amino acids. V was trimmed by 0 bases and J by 0 bases, leaving 9 bases between them. Sequencing used immunoSEQ multiplex PCR; TCRdb keeps in-frame clones, though not all of them. Among 98,000 or so clones listed, around three quarters were seen once. The TCR was taken from a woman aged 25 to 39 in good health. Sample: blood. This chain connects TRBV5-8 to TRBJ1-4, with D maybe TRBD1 (6 bases). The CDR3 loop is CASSLGGGATNEKLFF. The CDR3 region has the DNA TGTGCCAGCAGCTTGGGTGGGGGCGCAACTAATGAAAAACTGTTTTTT.